The 14 T cell receptor beta chains presented below share a single source sample, sequenced in a study of blood T cell repertoires in COVID-19. Generated by immunoSEQ multiplex PCR, the TCRdb table keeps only in-frame clones and is missing some. The top ten clones hold approximately 6.6% of a sample with hundreds of thousands of clones, 88% of them seen once. Specimen: peripheral blood. These receptor sequences come from a woman aged 30 to 39 who had recovered from COVID-19.

V gene TRBV5-1 combines with J gene TRBJ1-2; D perhaps matches TRBD1 (6 bases). Germline V gene sequence: CDR1 SGHRS, CDR2 YFSETQ. Trimming took 0 bases from V and 8 from J, leaving 17 bases between them. This CDR3 comprises 15 residues. The CDR3 region has the DNA TGCGCCAGCAGCTTGGAGGCAGGGACAACCGGCGGCTACACCTTC. This gives the protein CASSLEAGTTGGYTF.

V is TRBV19 and J is TRBJ1-1; 9 bases line up with TRBD1. With 7 bases clipped from V and 1 base from J, the junction kept 7 bases outside the gene matches. The germline V gene encodes CDR1 LNHDA and CDR2 SQIVND (reference sequence). This CDR3 region has 15 residues. The CDR3 bases are TGTGCCAGTACCCCCCGGACAGGGGCGAACACTGAAGCTTTCTTT. Encoded protein: CASTPRTGANTEAFF.

This clone has a single count. The chain employs TRBV30 and TRBJ2-1; 7 positions agree with TRBD2. Germline CDR1 reads GTSNPN; CDR2 reads SVGIG (reference sequence). CDR3 length: 12 residues. Trimming cost V 3 bases and J 4 bases; bases outside gene matches: 0. The CDR3 reads CAWRGGYNEQFF. The CDR3 DNA reads TGTGCCTGGAGGGGGGGGTACAATGAGCAGTTCTTC.

The genes are TRBV3-1 (or the pseudogene TRBV3-2) and TRBJ1-5, with D unclear. Germline assignment: CDR1 LGHDT and CDR2 YNNKEL (reference sequence). The ends were cut back, 4 bases at V and 0 bases at J, with 13 bases in the middle. The CDR3 runs to 16 residues. For the CDR3, the DNA is TGTGCCAGCAGCCGCGGCGGGCTTTTTAGCAATCAGCCCCAGCATTTT. Protein product: CASSRGGLFSNQPQHF.

This sequence joins TRBV5-1 and TRBJ1-1; D is perhaps TRBD1 (5 bases). V lost 2 bases and J 7 bases, leaving 12 bases between the germline ends. There are 13 residues in the CDR3. Germline CDR1 SGHRS, CDR2 YFSETQ. The CDR3 DNA follows: TGCGCCAGCAGCTTCACAACTGACAGTGAAGCTTTCTTT. Residues: CASSFTTDSEAFF. The whole variable domain, remainder taken from reference TRBV5-1 and TRBJ1-1, is KAGVTQTPRYLIKTRGQQVTLSCSPISGHRSVSWYQQTPGQGLQFLFEYFSETQRNKGNFPGRFSGRQFSNSRSEMNVSTLELGDSALYLCASSFTTDSEAFFGQGTRLTVV.

The chain carries TRBV5-1 and TRBJ2-7, with D tentatively TRBD2 (7 bases). This CDR3 has 14 residues. Germline lookup yields CDR1 SGHRS and CDR2 YFSETQ. Trimming removed 3 bases at V and 1 base at J, with 11 bases between. Written as DNA, the CDR3 is TGCGCCAGCAGCTGGGGGGGCCAATCCTACGAGCAGTACTTC. As protein: CASSWGGQSYEQYF.

This CDR3 reads CASGPGGYTEAFF. CDR3 sequence (DNA): TGTGCCAGCGGCCCAGGGGGGTACACTGAAGCTTTCTTT. The chain has TRBV12-3 or TRBV12-4 and TRBJ1-1; TRBD1 aligns across 7 bases. J lost 3 bases, V lost 8 bases, and 6 bases had no gene match. This CDR3 is 13 amino acids long.

The chain couples TRBV19 to TRBJ1-1, with no clear D. V gave up 6 bases and J gave up 1 base, with 12 bases separating them. CDR1 is LNHDA and CDR2 is SQIVND in the germline V gene (reference sequence). This CDR3 is built from 14 residues. The CDR3 is CASRPETRNTEAFF. As DNA, the CDR3 is TGTGCCAGTAGGCCAGAAACCAGGAACACTGAAGCTTTCTTT.

The chain has TRBV7-8 and TRBJ1-5; TRBD1 matches 11 bases. J gave up 2 bases and V 1 base, and 4 bases lay outside the gene matches. In germline, CDR1 is SGHVS, CDR2 FQNEAQ. This CDR3 has 17 residues. CDR3 nucleotide sequence: TGTGCCAGCAGCTTAGGGACAGGGGGCTTGGGCAATCAGCCCCAGCATTTT. Translation: CASSLGTGGLGNQPQHF.

V usage is TRBV5-1 and J usage is TRBJ2-7; 10 nucleotides agree with TRBD2. This CDR3 has 15 amino acids. Unmatched junction bases numbered 5, after V lost 3 bases and J lost 2 bases. Germline CDR1 is SGHRS and CDR2 is YFSETQ. CDR3 amino acids: CASSSGTSVAYEQYF. The CDR3 DNA sequence: TGCGCCAGCAGCTCCGGGACTAGCGTGGCCTACGAGCAGTACTTC.

The chain employs TRBV2 and TRBJ1-4, with D perhaps matching TRBD1 (6 bases). Germline CDR1 and CDR2: SNHLY and FYNNEI. The CDR3 has 14 amino acids. Deletions cut 8 bases from V and 5 bases from J, with 15 bases between. The CDR3 loop reads CASWGGGPNEKLFF. CDR3 bases: TGTGCCAGCTGGGGAGGGGGGCCCAATGAAAAACTGTTTTTT.

The CDR3 nucleotides are TGTGCCAGCAGCTTAGAACTAGCGACCACCTACAATGAGCAGTTCTTC. Translation gives CASSLELATTYNEQFF. The chain joins TRBV7-2 to TRBJ2-1, with 7 bases fitting TRBD2. The V gene end was trimmed by 1 base and the J gene end by 2 bases; junction bases not matched to a gene: 5. The length of the CDR3 is 16 residues. Germline V CDR1 and CDR2: SGHTA, FQGNSA.

V and J are TRBV28 and TRBJ2-5; D possibly corresponds to TRBD1 (6 bases). The CDR3 is 13 amino acids. Trimming took 3 bases from V and 2 from J, leaving 7 bases between them. CDR1 and CDR2 from the germline V gene are MDHEN and SYDVKM. The CDR3 bases are TGTGCCAGCAGTTTGGGGGCTCAAGAGACCCAGTACTTC. Encoded protein: CASSLGAQETQYF.

The chain is built from TRBV14 and TRBJ1-1; D is unclear. The CDR3 is made up of 13 amino acids. V gave up 0 bases and J gave up 8 bases, with 10 bases separating them. Germline V gene sequence: CDR1 SGHDN, CDR2 FVKESK. CDR3 residues: CASSQDPGGEAFF. In DNA form, the CDR3 reads TGTGCCAGCAGCCAAGATCCGGGAGGAGAAGCTTTCTTT.